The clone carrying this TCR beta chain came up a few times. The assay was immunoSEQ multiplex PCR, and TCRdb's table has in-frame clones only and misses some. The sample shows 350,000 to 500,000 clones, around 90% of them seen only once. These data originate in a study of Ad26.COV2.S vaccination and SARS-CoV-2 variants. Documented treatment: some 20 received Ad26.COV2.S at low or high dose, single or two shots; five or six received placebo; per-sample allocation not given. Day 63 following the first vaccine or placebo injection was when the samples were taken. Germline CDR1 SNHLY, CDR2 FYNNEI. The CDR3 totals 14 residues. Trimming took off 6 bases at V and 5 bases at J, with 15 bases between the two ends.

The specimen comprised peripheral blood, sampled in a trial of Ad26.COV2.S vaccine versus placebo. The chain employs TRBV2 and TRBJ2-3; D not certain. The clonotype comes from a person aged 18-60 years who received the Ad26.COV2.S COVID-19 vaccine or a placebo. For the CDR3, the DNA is TGTGCCAGCAGCTTGCTCCATGACAAAGATACGCAGTATTTT. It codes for CASSLLHDKDTQYF.